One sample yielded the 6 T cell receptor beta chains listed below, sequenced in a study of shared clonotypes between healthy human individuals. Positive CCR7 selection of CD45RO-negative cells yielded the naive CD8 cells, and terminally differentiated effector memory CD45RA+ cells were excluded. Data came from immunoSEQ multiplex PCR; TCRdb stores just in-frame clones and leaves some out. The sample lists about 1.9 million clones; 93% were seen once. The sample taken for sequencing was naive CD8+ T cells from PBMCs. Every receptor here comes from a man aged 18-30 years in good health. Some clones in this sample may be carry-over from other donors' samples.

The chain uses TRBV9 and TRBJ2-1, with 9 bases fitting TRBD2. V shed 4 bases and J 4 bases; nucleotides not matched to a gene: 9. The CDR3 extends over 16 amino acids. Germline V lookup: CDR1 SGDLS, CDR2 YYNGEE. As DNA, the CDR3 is TGTGCCAGCAGCCCCAACCTAGCGGGGACGTACAATGAGCAGTTCTTC. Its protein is CASSPNLAGTYNEQFF.

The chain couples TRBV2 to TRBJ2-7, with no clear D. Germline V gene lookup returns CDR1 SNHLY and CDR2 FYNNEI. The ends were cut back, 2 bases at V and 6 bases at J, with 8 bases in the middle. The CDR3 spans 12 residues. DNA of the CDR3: TGTGCCAGCAGTGAAAGGGTCGGCGAGCAGTACTTC. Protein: CASSERVGEQYF.

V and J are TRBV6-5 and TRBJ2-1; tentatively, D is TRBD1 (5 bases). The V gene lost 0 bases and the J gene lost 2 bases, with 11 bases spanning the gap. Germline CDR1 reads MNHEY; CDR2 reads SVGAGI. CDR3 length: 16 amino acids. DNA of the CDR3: TGTGCCAGCAGTTACTCGGGGCCAGAGGCCTACAATGAGCAGTTCTTC. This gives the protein CASSYSGPEAYNEQFF.

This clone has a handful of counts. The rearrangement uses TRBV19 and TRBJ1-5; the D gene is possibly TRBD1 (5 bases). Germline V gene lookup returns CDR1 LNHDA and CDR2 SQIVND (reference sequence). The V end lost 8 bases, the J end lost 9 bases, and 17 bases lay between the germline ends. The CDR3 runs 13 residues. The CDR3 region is CASHLGGTRPQHF. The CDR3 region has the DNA TGTGCCAGTCACCTTGGAGGGACGAGGCCCCAGCATTTT. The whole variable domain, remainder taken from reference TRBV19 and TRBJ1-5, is DGGITQSPKYLFRKEGQNVTLSCEQNLNHDAMYWYRQDPGQGLRLIYYSQIVNDFQKGDIAEGYSVSREKKESFPLTVTSAQKNPTAFYLCASHLGGTRPQHFGDGTRLSIL.

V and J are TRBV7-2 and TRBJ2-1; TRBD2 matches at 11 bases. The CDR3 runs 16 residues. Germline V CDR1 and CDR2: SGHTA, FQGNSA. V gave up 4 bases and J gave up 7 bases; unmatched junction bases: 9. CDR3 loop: CASSYIAGGLYNEQFF. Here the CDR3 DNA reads TGTGCCAGCAGCTATATAGCGGGAGGGCTCTATAATGAGCAGTTCTTC.

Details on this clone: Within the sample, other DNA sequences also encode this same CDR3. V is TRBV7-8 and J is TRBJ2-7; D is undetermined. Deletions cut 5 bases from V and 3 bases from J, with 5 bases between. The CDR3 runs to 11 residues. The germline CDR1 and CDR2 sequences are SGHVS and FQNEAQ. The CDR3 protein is CASSVSYEQYF. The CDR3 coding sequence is TGTGCCAGCAGCGTCAGCTACGAGCAGTACTTC. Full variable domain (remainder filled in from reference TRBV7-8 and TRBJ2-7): GAGVSQSPRYKVAKRGQDVALRCDPISGHVSLFWYQQALGQGPEFLTYFQNEAQLDKSGLPSDRFFAERPEGSVSTLKIQRTQQEDSAVYLCASSVSYEQYFGPGTRLTVT.